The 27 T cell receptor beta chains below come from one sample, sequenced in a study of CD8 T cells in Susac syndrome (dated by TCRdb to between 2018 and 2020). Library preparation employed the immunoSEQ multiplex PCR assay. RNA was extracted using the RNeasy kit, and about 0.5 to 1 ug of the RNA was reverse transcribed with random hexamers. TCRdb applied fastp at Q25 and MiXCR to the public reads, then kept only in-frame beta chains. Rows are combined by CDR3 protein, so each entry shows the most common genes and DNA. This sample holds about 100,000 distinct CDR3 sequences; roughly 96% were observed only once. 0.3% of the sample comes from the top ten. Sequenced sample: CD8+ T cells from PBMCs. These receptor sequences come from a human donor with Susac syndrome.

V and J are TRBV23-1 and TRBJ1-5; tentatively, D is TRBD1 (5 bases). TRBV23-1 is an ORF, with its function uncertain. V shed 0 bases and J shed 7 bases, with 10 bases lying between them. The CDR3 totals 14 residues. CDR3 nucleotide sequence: TGCGCCAGCAGTCAATCGTGGGGGAGGCAGCCCCAGCATTTT. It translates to CASSQSWGRQPQHF.

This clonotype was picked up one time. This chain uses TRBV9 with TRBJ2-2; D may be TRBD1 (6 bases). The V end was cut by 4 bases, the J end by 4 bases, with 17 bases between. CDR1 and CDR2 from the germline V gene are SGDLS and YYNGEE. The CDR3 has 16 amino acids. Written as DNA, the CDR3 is TGTGCCAGCAGCAGAGGGGGAGTCTTAATCACCGGGGAGCTGTTTTTT. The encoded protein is CASSRGGVLITGELFF.

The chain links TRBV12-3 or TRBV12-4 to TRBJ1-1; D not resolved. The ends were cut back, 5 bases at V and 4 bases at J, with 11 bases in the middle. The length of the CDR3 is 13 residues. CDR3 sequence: CASSTKWGTEAFF. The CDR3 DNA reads TGTGCCAGCAGTACCAAGTGGGGCACTGAAGCTTTCTTT.

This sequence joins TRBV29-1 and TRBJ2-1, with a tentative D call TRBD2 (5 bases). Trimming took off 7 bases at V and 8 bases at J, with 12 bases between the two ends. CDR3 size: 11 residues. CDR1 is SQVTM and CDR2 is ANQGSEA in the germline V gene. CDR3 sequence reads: CSALGGHEQFF. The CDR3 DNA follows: TGCAGCGCCCTCGGCGGGCATGAGCAGTTCTTC.

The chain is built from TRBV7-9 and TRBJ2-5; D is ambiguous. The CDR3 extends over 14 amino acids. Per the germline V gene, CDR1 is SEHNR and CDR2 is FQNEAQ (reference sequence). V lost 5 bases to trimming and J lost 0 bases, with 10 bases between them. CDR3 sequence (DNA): TGTGCCAGCAGCCAGACGGTTCACCAAGAGACCCAGTACTTC. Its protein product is CASSQTVHQETQYF. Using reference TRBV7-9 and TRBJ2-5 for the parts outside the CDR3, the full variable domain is DTGVSQNPRHKITKRGQNVTFRCDPISEHNRLYWYRQTLGQGPEFLTYFQNEAQLEKSRLLSDRFSAERPKGSFSTLEIQRTEQGDSAMYLCASSQTVHQETQYFGPGTRLLVL.

CDR3 nucleotides: TGTGCCAGCAGAACGGGGCGGAACACTGAAGCTTTCTTT. This codes for CASRTGRNTEAFF. The gene calls are TRBV28 and TRBJ1-1; maybe TRBD1 (5 bases). V was cut by 6 bases and J by 1 base, with 9 bases left in between. In germline, CDR1 is MDHEN, CDR2 SYDVKM. The CDR3 covers 13 residues.

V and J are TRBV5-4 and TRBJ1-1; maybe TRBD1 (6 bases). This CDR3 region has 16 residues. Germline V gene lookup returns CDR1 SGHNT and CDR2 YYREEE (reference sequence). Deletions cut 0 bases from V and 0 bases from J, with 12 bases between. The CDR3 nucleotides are TGTGCCAGCAGCTTGGAGGGGACAATAATGAACACTGAAGCTTTCTTT. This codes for CASSLEGTIMNTEAFF.

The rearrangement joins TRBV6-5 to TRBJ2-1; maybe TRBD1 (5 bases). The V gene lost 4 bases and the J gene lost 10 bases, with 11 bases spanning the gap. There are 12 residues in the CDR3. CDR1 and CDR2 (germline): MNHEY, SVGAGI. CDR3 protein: CASSSRGAEQFF. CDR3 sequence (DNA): TGTGCCAGCAGTTCTAGGGGTGCAGAGCAGTTCTTC.

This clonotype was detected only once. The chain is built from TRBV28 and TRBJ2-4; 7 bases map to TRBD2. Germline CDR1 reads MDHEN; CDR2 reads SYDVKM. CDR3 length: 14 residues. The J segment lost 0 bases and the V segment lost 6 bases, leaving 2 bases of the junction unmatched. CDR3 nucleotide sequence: TGTGCCAGCAGCCTAGCGGTAGCCAAAAACATTCAGTACTTC. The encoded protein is CASSLAVAKNIQYF. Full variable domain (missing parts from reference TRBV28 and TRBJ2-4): DVKVTQSSRYLVKRTGEKVFLECVQDMDHENMFWYRQDPGLGLRLIYFSYDVKMKEKGDIPEGYSVSREKKERFSLILESASTNQTSMYLCASSLAVAKNIQYFGAGTRLSVL.

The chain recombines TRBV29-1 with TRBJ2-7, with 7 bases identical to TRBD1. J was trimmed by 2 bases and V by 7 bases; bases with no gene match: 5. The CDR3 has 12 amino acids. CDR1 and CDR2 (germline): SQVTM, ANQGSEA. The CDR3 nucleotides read TGCAGCGCCAGACAGGGCCCCTACGAGCAGTACTTC. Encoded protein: CSARQGPYEQYF.

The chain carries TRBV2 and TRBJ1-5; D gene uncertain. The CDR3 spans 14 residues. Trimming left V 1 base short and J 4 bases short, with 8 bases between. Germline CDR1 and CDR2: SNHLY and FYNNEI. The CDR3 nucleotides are TGTGCCAGCAGTGAAGAGACGGGGAATCAGCCCCAGCATTTT. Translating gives CASSEETGNQPQHF.

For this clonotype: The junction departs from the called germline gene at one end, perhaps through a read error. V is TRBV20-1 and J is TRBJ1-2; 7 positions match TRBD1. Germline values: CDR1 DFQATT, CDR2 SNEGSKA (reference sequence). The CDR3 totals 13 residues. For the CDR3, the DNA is TGCAGGGCTAGAGTAGGGGGCGGGATTGGCTACACCTTC. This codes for CRARVGGGIGYTF.

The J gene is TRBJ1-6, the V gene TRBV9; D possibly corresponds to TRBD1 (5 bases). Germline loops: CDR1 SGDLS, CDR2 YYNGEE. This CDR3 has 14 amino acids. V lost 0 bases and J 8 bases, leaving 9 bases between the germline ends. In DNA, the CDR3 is TGTGCCAGCAGCGTAGGGGGCGAGGATTCACCCCTCCACTTT. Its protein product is CASSVGGEDSPLHF.

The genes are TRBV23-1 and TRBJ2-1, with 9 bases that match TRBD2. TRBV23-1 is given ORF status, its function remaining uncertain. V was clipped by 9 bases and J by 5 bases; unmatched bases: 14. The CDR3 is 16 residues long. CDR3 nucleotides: TGCGCCAGTCCCTTGCGGATAGCGGGAGAGAACAATGAGCAGTTCTTC. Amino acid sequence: CASPLRIAGENNEQFF.

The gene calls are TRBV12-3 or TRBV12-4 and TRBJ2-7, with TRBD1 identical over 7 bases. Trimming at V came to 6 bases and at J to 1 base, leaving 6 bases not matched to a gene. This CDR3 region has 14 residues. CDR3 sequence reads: CASSAGTVSYEQYF. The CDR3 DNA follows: TGTGCCAGCAGCGCCGGGACAGTTTCCTACGAGCAGTACTTC.

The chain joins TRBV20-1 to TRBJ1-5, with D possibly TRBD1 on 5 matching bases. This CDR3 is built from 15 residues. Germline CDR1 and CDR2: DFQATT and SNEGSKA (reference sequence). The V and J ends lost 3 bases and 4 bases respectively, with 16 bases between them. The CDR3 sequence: CSASSRQGLNQPQHF. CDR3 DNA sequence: TGCAGTGCTAGCAGTAGGCAGGGCCTTAATCAGCCCCAGCATTTT.

The CDR3 protein is CATLRAGGSKFF. The CDR3 region has the DNA TGTGCCACCCTCCGGGCGGGCGGGAGCAAGTTCTTC. This chain links TRBV5-6 with TRBJ2-1; 7 bases agree with TRBD2. Trimming at V came to 9 bases and at J to 14 bases, leaving 14 bases not matched to a gene. This CDR3 is built from 12 residues. Germline-derived CDR1 and CDR2 are SGHDT and YYEEEE.

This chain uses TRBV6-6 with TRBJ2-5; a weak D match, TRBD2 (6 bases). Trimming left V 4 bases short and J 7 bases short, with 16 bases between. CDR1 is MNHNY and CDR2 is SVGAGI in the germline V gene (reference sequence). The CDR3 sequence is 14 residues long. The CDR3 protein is CASSSPGLSGTQYF. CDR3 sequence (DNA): TGTGCCAGCAGTTCACCGGGACTGTCTGGGACCCAGTACTTC.

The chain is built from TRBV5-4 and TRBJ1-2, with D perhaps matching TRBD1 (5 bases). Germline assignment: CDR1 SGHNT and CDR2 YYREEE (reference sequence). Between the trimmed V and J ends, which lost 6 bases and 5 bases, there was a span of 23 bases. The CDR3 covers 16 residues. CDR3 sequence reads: CASIVTGTLGPYGYTF. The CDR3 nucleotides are TGTGCCAGCATCGTCACCGGGACCCTGGGGCCTTATGGCTACACCTTC.

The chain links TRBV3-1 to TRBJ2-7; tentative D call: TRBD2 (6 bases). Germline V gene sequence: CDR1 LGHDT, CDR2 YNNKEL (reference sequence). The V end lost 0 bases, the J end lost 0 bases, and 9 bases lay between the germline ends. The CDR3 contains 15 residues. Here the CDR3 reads CASSQELARSYEQYF. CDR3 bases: TGTGCCAGCAGCCAAGAACTAGCACGCTCCTACGAGCAGTACTTC.

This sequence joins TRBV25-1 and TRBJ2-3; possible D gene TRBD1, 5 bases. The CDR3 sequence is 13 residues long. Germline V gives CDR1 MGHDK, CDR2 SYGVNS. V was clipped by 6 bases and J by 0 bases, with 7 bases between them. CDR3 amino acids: CASRGPSTDTQYF. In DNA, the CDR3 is TGTGCCAGCAGGGGGCCAAGCACAGATACGCAGTATTTT. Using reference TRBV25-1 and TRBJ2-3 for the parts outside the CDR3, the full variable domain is EADIYQTPRYLVIGTGKKITLECSQTMGHDKMYWYQQDPGMELHLIHYSYGVNSTEKGDLSSESTVSRIRTEHFPLTLESARPSHTSQYLCASRGPSTDTQYFGPGTRLTVL.

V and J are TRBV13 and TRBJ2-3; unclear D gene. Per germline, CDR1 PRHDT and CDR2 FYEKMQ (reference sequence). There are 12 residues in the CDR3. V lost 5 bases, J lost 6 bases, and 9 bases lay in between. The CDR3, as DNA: TGTGCCAGCAGCCGTCAAGGGGATACGCAGTATTTT. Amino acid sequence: CASSRQGDTQYF.

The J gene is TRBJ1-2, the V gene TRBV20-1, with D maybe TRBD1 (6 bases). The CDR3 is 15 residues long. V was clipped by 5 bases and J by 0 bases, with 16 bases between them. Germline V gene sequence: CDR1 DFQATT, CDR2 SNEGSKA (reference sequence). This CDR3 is CSAGPLRTANYGYTF. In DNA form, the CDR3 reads TGCAGTGCTGGACCCCTACGGACAGCTAACTATGGCTACACCTTC.

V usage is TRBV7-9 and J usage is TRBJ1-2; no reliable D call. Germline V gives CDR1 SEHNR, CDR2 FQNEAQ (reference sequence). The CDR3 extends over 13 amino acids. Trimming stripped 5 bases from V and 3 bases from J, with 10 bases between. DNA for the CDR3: TGTGCCAGCAGCATCGGGTCCTACTATGGCTACACCTTC. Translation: CASSIGSYYGYTF.

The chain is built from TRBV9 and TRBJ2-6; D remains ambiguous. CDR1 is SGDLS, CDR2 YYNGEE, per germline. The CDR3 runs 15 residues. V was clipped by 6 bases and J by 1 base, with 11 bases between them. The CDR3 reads CASTSLGSGANVLTF. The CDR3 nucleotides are TGTGCCAGCACCTCTCTGGGGTCTGGGGCCAACGTCCTGACTTTC. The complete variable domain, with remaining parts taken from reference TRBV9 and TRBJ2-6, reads DSGVTQTPKHLITATGQRVTLRCSPRSGDLSVYWYQQSLDQGLQFLIQYYNGEERAKGNILERFSAQQFPDLHSELNLSSLELGDSALYFCASTSLGSGANVLTFGAGSRLTVL.

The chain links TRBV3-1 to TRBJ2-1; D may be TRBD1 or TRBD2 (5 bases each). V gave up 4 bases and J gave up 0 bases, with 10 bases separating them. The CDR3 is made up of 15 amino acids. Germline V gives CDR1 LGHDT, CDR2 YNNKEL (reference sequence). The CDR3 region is CASSPGTSSYNEQFF. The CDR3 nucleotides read TGTGCCAGCAGCCCGGGGACGAGCTCCTACAATGAGCAGTTCTTC.

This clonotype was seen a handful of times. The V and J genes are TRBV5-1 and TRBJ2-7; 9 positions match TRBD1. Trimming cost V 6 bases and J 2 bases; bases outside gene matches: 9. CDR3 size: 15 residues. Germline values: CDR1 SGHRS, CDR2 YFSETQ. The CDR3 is CASTDTTGGAYEQYF. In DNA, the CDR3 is TGCGCCAGCACTGACACGACAGGGGGAGCCTACGAGCAGTACTTC.